The clone carrying this T cell receptor beta chain was detected a few times. The antigen remains undetermined. This entry comes from a study of CD8+ T cells in alopecia areata. Across the study: Treated patients were dosed with oral tofacitinib, taking 5 to 10 mg twice daily.

Both peripheral blood and punch biopsies of lesional scalp skin were obtained from patients who had alopecia areata. Study outcomes and limitations: Affected lesional scalp, above all in alopecia totalis/universalis, was more clonal than normal scalp. Against the mouse data, patients shared TCRs less clearly, possibly for HLA reasons.

It was cDNA, reverse transcribed from extracted RNA, that served as the sequencing template. Profiled with immunoSEQ multiplex PCR; TCRdb holds only in-frame clones, not every one. The sample has 5,500 to 7,500 clones, approximately 60% seen once. The sequenced sample was skin. This TCR was recovered from a human donor with alopecia areata.

CDR3 loop: CASSPLAGTQISEQYF. CDR3 DNA sequence: TGCGCCAGCAGCCCTTTGGCAGGGACTCAAATTTCCGAGCAGTACTTC. The V gene is TRBV4-1, the J gene TRBJ2-5; D possibly corresponds to TRBD2 (6 bases). Matching the DNA end better, TRBJ2-7 makes the J call doubtful. Germline V gene lookup returns CDR1 MGHRA and CDR2 YSYEKL. The CDR3 runs 16 residues.